This record concerns one TCR beta chain sequence. CDR3 and TCR beta VDJ profiling relied on genomic DNA as the template. TCRdb recomputed calls from the reads with MiXCR, one row per CDR3 protein. The repertoire holds 150,000 to 200,000 distinct CDR3 sequences, with about 50% as singletons. The sequenced patients had an expansion of CD8+CD57+ cells seen by flow cytometry. All patients were therapy-naive when blood was sampled. The sample belongs to a study of CD8+CD57+ T cells in acquired aplastic anemia. Study at large: Average DNA yield from sorted CD4+ and CD8+ cells was approximately 3 ug.

The CDR3 is 14 residues long. The V and J ends lost 3 bases and 8 bases, in that order; junction bases with no gene match: 7. Germline V gives CDR1 LNHNV, CDR2 YYDKDF (reference sequence). This sequence joins TRBV15 and TRBJ2-1; 7 bases match TRBD2. The sequenced material came from sorted CD4+, CD8+, or CD8+CD57+ T cells (not recorded which) from PBMCs. This receptor was obtained from a human donor with aplastic anemia. CDR3 bases: TGTGCCACCAGCAGCGGCGGGGCGGGAGATGAGCAGTTCTTC. Translating it yields CATSSGGAGDEQFF.